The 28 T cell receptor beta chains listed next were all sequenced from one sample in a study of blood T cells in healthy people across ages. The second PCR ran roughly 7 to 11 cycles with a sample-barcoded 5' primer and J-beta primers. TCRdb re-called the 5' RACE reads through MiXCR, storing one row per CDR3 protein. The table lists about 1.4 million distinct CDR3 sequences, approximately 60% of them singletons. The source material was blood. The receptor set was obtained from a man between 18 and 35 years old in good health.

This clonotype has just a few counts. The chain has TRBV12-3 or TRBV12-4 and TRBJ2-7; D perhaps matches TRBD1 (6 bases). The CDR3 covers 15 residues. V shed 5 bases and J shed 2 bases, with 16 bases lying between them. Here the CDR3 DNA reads TGTGCCAGCAGTCCAGGGACACGGAGACCCTACGAGCAGTACTTC. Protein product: CASSPGTRRPYEQYF.

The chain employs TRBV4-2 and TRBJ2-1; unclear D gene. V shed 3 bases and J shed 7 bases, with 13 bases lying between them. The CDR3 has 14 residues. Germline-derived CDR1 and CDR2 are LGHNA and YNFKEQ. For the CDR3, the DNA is TGTGCCAGCAGCCACCTGGGAAGTGGTAATGAGCAGTTCTTC. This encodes CASSHLGSGNEQFF.

The CDR3 sequence: CATSESTSGRGDTQYF. Written as DNA, the CDR3 is TGTGCCACCAGTGAATCTACTAGTGGAAGAGGGGATACGCAGTATTTT. The V and J genes are TRBV24-1 and TRBJ2-3; D is possibly TRBD2 (5 bases). This CDR3 is built from 16 residues. Germline lookup yields CDR1 KGHDR and CDR2 SFDVKD. Trimming took 4 bases from V and 6 from J, leaving 19 bases between them.

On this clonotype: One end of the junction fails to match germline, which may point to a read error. CDR3 amino acids: CNARDLTGVGNEQFF. As DNA, the CDR3 is TGCAATGCTAGAGATCTGACAGGGGTAGGAAATGAGCAGTTCTTC. The chain recombines TRBV20-1 with TRBJ2-1; 8 positions agree with TRBD1. The CDR3 covers 15 residues. From germline, CDR1 is DFQATT and CDR2 SNEGSKA (reference sequence).

CDR3 sequence: CAWSPTLAGETQYF. CDR3 DNA: TGTGCCTGGAGTCCGACTCTAGCGGGAGAGACCCAGTACTTC. The gene calls are TRBV30 and TRBJ2-7, with TRBD2 identical over 8 bases. Near its end, the DNA agrees better with TRBJ2-5, so the J call may be wrong. CDR1 and CDR2 from the germline V gene are GTSNPN and SVGIG (reference sequence). The CDR3 covers 14 residues.

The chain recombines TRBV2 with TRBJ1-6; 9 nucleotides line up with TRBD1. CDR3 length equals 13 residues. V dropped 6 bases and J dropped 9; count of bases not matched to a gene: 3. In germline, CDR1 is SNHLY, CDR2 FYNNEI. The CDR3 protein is CASRGTGTSPLHF. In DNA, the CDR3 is TGTGCCAGCAGAGGGACAGGGACTTCACCCCTCCACTTT.

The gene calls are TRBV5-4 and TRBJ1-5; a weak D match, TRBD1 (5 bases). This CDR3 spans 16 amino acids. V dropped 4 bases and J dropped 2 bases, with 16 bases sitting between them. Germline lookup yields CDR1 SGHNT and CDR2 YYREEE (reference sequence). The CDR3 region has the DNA TGTGCCAGCAGCGTGGGACCCCCGGTGGGCAATCAGCCCCAGCATTTT. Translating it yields CASSVGPPVGNQPQHF.

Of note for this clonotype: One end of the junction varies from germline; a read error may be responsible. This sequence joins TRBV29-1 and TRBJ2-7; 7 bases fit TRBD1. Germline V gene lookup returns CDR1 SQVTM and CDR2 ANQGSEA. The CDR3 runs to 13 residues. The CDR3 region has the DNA TGCTGCGTTGATGGACAGGACTCCCACGAGCAGTACTTC. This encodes CCVDGQDSHEQYF.

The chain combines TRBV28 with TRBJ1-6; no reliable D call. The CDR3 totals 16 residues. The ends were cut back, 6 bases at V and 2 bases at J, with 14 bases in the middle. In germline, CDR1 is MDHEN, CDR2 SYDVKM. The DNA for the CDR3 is TGTGCCAGCAGCCTTCAAGCGAGCGCCTATAATTCACCCCTCCACTTT. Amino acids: CASSLQASAYNSPLHF.

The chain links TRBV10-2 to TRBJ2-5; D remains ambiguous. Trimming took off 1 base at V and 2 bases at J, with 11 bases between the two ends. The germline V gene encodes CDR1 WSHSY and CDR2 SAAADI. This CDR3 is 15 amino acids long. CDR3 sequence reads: CASSELAGKQETQYF. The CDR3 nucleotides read TGCGCCAGCAGTGAGTTAGCCGGCAAACAAGAGACCCAGTACTTC.

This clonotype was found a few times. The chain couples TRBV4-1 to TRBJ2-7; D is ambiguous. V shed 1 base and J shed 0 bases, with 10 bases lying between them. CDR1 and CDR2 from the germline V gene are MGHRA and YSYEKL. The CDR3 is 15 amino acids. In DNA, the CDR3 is TGCGCCAGCAGCCAAGTTTCAGGTCCCTCCTACGAGCAGTACTTC. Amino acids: CASSQVSGPSYEQYF.

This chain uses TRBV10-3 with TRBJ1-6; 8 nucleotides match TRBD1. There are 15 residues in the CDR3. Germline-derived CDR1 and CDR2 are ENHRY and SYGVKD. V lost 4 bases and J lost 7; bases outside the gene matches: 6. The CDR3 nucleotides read TGTGCCATCAGTGGCCCGGGACAGGAAAATTCACCCCTCCACTTT. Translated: CAISGPGQENSPLHF.

Here the CDR3 DNA reads TGTGCCAGCAGCTTAGAAAGGCTCAACTATGGCTACACCTTC. It translates to CASSLERLNYGYTF. J is TRBJ1-2 and V is TRBV7-2; the D is unclear. CDR1 is SGHTA and CDR2 is FQGNSA in the germline V gene. V lost 1 base and J lost 2, with 8 bases in between. There are 14 residues in the CDR3.

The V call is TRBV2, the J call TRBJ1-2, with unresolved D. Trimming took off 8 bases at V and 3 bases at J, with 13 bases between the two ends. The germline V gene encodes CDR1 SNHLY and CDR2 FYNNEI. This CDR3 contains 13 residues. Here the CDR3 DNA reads TGTGCCAGCCTAGAAAGGCCTTACTATGGCTACACCTTC. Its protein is CASLERPYYGYTF. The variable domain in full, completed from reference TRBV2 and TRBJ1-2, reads EPEVTQTPSHQVTQMGQEVILRCVPISNHLYFYWYRQILGQKVEFLVSFYNNEISEKSEIFDDQFSVERPDGSNFTLKIRSTKLEDSAMYFCASLERPYYGYTFGSGTRLTVV.

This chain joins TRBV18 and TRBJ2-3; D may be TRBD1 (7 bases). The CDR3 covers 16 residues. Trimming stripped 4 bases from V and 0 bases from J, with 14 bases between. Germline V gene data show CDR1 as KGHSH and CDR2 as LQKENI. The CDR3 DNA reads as TGTGCCAGCTCACTCCGACAGGGAGGAAGCACAGATACGCAGTATTTT. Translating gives CASSLRQGGSTDTQYF.

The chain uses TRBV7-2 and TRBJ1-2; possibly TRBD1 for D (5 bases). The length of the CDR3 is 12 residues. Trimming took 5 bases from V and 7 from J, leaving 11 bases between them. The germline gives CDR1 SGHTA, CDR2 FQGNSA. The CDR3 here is CASSPTGLGYTF. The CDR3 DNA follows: TGTGCCAGCAGCCCAACAGGTCTTGGCTACACCTTC.

DNA for the CDR3: TGTGCCAGCTCACCGGACCTGGGCGGAGGAGCCTACGAGCAGTACTTC. This codes for CASSPDLGGGAYEQYF. The V call is TRBV18, the J call TRBJ2-7; D is perhaps TRBD2 (5 bases). V shed 3 bases and J shed 2 bases, with 17 bases lying between them. The CDR3 covers 16 residues. Germline V gives CDR1 KGHSH, CDR2 LQKENI.

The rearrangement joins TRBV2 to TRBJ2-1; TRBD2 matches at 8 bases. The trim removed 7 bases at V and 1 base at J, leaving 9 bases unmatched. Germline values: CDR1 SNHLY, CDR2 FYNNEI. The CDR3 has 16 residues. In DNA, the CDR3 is TGTGCCAGCAAAGGGTTGGGACTAGGTTCCTACAATGAGCAGTTCTTC. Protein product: CASKGLGLGSYNEQFF.

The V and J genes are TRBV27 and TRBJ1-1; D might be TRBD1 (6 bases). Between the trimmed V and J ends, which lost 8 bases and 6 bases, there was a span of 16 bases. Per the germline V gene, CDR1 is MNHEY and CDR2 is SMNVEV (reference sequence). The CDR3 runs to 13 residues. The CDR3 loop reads CASGPRQVSEAFF. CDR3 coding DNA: TGTGCCAGCGGACCTCGACAGGTGTCTGAAGCTTTCTTT.

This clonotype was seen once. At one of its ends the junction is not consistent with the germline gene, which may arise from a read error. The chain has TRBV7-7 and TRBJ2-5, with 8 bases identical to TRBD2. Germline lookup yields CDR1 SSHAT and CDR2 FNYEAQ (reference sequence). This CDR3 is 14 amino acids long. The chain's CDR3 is CASSPRTSLETQYF. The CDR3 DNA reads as TGTGCTAGCAGCCCGAGGACTAGCTTGGAGACCCAGTACTTC.

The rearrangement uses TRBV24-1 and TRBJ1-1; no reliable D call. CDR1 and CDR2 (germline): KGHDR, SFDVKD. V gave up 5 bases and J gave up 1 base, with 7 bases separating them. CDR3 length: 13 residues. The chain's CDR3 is CATSGPTNTEAFF. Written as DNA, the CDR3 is TGTGCCACCAGTGGACCGACGAACACTGAAGCTTTCTTT.

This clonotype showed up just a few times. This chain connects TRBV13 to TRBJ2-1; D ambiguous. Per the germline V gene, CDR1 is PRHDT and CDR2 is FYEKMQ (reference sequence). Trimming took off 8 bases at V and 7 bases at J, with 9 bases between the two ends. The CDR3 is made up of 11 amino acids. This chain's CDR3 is CASRRRNEQFF. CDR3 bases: TGTGCCAGCCGACGACGGAATGAGCAGTTCTTC.

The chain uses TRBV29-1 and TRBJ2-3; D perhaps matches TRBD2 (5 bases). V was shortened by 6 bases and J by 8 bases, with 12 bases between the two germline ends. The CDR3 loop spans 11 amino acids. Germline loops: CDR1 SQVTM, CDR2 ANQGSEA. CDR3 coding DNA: TGCAGCGTGTACACTAGTAGTACGCAGTATTTT. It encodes CSVYTSSTQYF.

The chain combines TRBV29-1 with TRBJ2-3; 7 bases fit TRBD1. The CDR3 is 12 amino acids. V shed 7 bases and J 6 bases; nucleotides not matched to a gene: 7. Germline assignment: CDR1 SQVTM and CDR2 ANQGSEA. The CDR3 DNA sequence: TGCAGCGGTGGGACAGCCGCCGATACGCAGTATTTT. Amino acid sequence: CSGGTAADTQYF.

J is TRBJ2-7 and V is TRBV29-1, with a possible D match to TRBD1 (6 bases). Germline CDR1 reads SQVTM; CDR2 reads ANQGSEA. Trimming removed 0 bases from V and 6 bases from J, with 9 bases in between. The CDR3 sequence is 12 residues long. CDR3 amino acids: CSVEELGGEQYF. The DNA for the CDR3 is TGCAGCGTTGAAGAGTTAGGGGGCGAGCAGTACTTC.

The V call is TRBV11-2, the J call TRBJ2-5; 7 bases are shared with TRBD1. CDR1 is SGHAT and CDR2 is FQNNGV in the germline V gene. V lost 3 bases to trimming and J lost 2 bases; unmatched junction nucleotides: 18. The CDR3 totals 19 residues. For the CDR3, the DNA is TGTGCCAGCAGCTTCAGGTTCCCCCGACAGGGTTCGTTGCAAGAGACCCAGTACTTC. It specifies CASSFRFPRQGSLQETQYF.

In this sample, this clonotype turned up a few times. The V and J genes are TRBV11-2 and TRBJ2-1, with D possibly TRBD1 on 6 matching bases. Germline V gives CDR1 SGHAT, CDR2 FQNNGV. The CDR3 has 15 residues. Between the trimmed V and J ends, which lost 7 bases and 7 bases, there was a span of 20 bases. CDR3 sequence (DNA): TGTGCCAGCACTTTAAAACGGGACACCCTTAATGAGCAGTTCTTC. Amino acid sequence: CASTLKRDTLNEQFF. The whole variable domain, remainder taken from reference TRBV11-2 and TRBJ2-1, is EAGVAQSPRYKIIEKRQSVAFWCNPISGHATLYWYQQILGQGPKLLIQFQNNGVVDDSQLPKDRFSAERLKGVDSTLKIQPAKLEDSAVYLCASTLKRDTLNEQFFGPGTRLTVL.

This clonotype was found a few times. This chain's CDR3 is CASRGLAGDYEQYF. Written as DNA, the CDR3 is TGTGCCAGCAGGGGACTAGCGGGAGACTACGAGCAGTACTTC. V usage is TRBV6-1 and J usage is TRBJ2-7, with TRBD2 matching over 14 bases. Per the germline V gene, CDR1 is MNHNS and CDR2 is SASEGT. Unmatched junction bases numbered 1, after V lost 6 bases and J lost 3 bases. The CDR3 loop spans 14 amino acids.